Each of the 27 T cell receptor beta chains below was sequenced from the same sample in a study of CD8 T cells in ankylosing spondylitis. No antigen has been identified for these receptors. TCRdb itself ran the 5' RACE reads through MiXCR, one entry per CDR3 protein. The sample holds a few hundred thousand distinct CDR3 sequences; more than 20% are singletons and the top ten take around 16%. General observations from the study: What seemed typical of ankylosing spondylitis blood was a TCR beta motif built from 7 or 8 highly homologous variants.

Source material: blood, either unsorted or a sorted T cell fraction (not recorded which). The receptors stem from a male donor with ankylosing spondylitis.

This clonotype was found a few times. V gene TRBV12-3 or TRBV12-4 combines with J gene TRBJ2-5, with 11 bases matching TRBD1. The CDR3 sequence is 15 residues long. Trimming at V came to 5 bases and at J to 5 bases, leaving 7 bases not matched to a gene. The CDR3 loop reads CASSAGTGGAETQYF. The CDR3 DNA is TGTGCCAGCAGTGCCGGGACAGGGGGAGCGGAGACCCAGTACTTC.

This chain connects TRBV7-2 to TRBJ2-1, with D maybe TRBD2 (6 bases). Germline V lookup: CDR1 SGHTA, CDR2 FQGNSA. Trimming took 5 bases from V and 15 from J, leaving 17 bases between them. The CDR3 length is 12 residues. The chain's CDR3 is CASSLTLTRRFF. CDR3 DNA: TGTGCCAGCAGCCTAACCCTGACTAGGAGGTTCTTC.

This clonotype was found a few times. This sequence joins TRBV29-1 and TRBJ2-2; D unresolved. The germline V gene has CDR1 SQVTM and CDR2 ANQGSEA. V was trimmed by 4 bases and J by 0 bases, leaving 15 bases between them. This CDR3 is built from 16 residues. The CDR3, as DNA: TGCAGCGTTGCGGGTCGGTCATACTCGAACACCGGGGAGCTGTTTTTT. Translation gives CSVAGRSYSNTGELFF.

V and J are TRBV29-1 and TRBJ2-1, with 7 bases aligning to TRBD2. The CDR3 covers 14 residues. Germline V lookup: CDR1 SQVTM, CDR2 ANQGSEA. The ends lost 5 bases at V and 5 bases at J; junction bases unmatched: 9. The DNA for the CDR3 is TGCAGCGTTTGGGGAGCGGGACCTAACAATGAGCAGTTCTTC. As protein: CSVWGAGPNNEQFF.

Here the CDR3 reads CASSYPPRTGYEQYF. CDR3 nucleotides: TGTGCCAGCAGTTACCCACCTAGGACTGGCTACGAGCAGTACTTC. The V call is TRBV6-2 or TRBV6-3, the J call TRBJ2-7; D is perhaps TRBD2 (5 bases). V dropped 2 bases and J dropped 3 bases, with 14 bases sitting between them. Germline V CDR1 and CDR2: MNHEY, SVGEGT. The CDR3 is 15 residues long.

This clonotype was recorded at least ten times. The rearrangement uses TRBV29-1 and TRBJ2-7; 7 positions match TRBD1. Germline V gene sequence: CDR1 SQVTM, CDR2 ANQGSEA. The CDR3 runs to 16 residues. Germline trimming cut 4 bases from V and 3 bases from J; bases unmatched to any gene: 15. CDR3 DNA: TGCAGCGTTGTAGGCGGACGGACAGGACTCGTCTACGAGCAGTACTTC. It is translated as CSVVGGRTGLVYEQYF.

This chain uses TRBV12-3 or TRBV12-4 with TRBJ1-2; possible D gene TRBD1, 6 bases. Trimming left V 3 bases short and J 7 bases short, with 18 bases between. CDR3 length: 15 residues. The CDR3 bases are TGTGCCAGCAGTTTGCGAGCCAGGGGCACGGGTGGCTACACCTTC. This codes for CASSLRARGTGGYTF.

The chain joins TRBV6-1 to TRBJ2-1; the D call may be TRBD1 or TRBD2 (5 bases each). Trimming took off 8 bases at V and 6 bases at J, with 17 bases between the two ends. The CDR3 loop spans 14 amino acids. Germline values: CDR1 MNHNS, CDR2 SASEGT. CDR3 sequence (DNA): TGTGCCAGCGGGCGCGGCAATGGGGGCAATGAGCAGTTCTTC. Its translation: CASGRGNGGNEQFF.

The rearrangement links TRBV23-1 to TRBJ2-6; a possible D gene is TRBD1 (5 bases). TRBV23-1 carries the ORF label, with uncertain function. Trimming removed 8 bases at V and 4 bases at J, with 18 bases between. The CDR3 is 16 amino acids. The CDR3 bases are TGCGCCAGCCAAAGATACAGGTGGACCGGGGCCAACGTCCTGACTTTC. Encoded protein: CASQRYRWTGANVLTF.

This clonotype turned up a few times. The gene calls are TRBV7-9 and TRBJ2-7, with a tentative D call TRBD2 (6 bases). Trimming left V 5 bases short and J 5 bases short, with 16 bases between. Germline CDR1 reads SEHNR; CDR2 reads FQNEAQ (reference sequence). The CDR3 is 14 amino acids. CDR3 amino acids: CASSLPGGPNEQYF. In nucleotides, the CDR3 is TGTGCCAGCAGCCTCCCCGGAGGGCCGAACGAGCAGTACTTC. The variable domain in full, completed from reference TRBV7-9 and TRBJ2-7, reads DTGVSQNPRHKITKRGQNVTFRCDPISEHNRLYWYRQTLGQGPEFLTYFQNEAQLEKSRLLSDRFSAERPKGSFSTLEIQRTEQGDSAMYLCASSLPGGPNEQYFGPGTRLTVT.

This clonotype was found a few times. This chain joins TRBV6-4 and TRBJ2-7; 7 nucleotides align to TRBD2. The germline V gene encodes CDR1 MRHNA and CDR2 SNTAGT. V lost 7 bases to trimming and J lost 0 bases; unmatched junction nucleotides: 9. The CDR3 length is 15 residues. CDR3 bases: TGTGCCAGCATATTCGGGAGGCGTTACTCCTACGAGCAGTACTTC. Translating gives CASIFGRRYSYEQYF.

V is TRBV5-1 and J is TRBJ2-5; TRBD1 might be the D (5 bases). Looked up from germline, CDR1 is SGHRS and CDR2 is YFSETQ. This CDR3 is built from 15 residues. The V and J ends lost 4 bases and 5 bases respectively, with 18 bases between them. CDR3 protein: CASSLQGAQAETQYF. CDR3 sequence (DNA): TGCGCCAGCAGCCTACAAGGGGCACAGGCGGAGACCCAGTACTTC.

This clonotype has a handful of counts. The chain is built from TRBV5-1 and TRBJ2-3; D gene uncertain. The CDR3 length is 13 residues. Trimming took 4 bases from V and 6 from J, leaving 12 bases between them. Germline values: CDR1 SGHRS, CDR2 YFSETQ. In DNA, the CDR3 is TGCGCCAGCAGCGATGTCAGAGTTGATACGCAGTATTTT. Protein: CASSDVRVDTQYF.

This clonotype was seen repeatedly, ten times or more. V gene TRBV20-1 combines with J gene TRBJ2-7, with D possibly called TRBD1 or TRBD2 (5 bases each). This CDR3 has 14 residues. Germline values: CDR1 DFQATT, CDR2 SNEGSKA (reference sequence). With 5 bases removed from V and 2 bases from J, the gap between germline ends came to 16 bases. CDR3 protein: CSARGVLGTYEQYF. The CDR3 coding sequence is TGCAGTGCTCGAGGGGTATTGGGCACCTACGAGCAGTACTTC.

This clonotype was seen at least ten times. V usage is TRBV5-6 and J usage is TRBJ2-1, with 9 nucleotides matching TRBD2. Germline V gene data show CDR1 as SGHDT and CDR2 as YYEEEE. The V gene end was trimmed by 4 bases and the J gene end by 8 bases; junction bases not matched to a gene: 4. The CDR3 sequence is 13 residues long. CDR3 sequence: CASSTGTSHEQFF. The CDR3 DNA sequence: TGTGCCAGCAGCACCGGGACTAGCCATGAGCAGTTCTTC.

The CDR3 here is CASSLGVAVMYEQFF. DNA for the CDR3: TGTGCCAGCAGCTTAGGAGTAGCGGTTATGTATGAGCAGTTCTTC. The chain is built from TRBV7-8 and TRBJ2-1; possibly TRBD2 for D (6 bases). The CDR3 has 15 amino acids. Germline CDR1 and CDR2: SGHVS and FQNEAQ. Trimming stripped 1 base from V and 8 bases from J, with 15 bases between.

The gene calls are TRBV28 and TRBJ2-7; TRBD2 agrees at 9 bases. The length of the CDR3 is 12 residues. In germline, CDR1 is MDHEN, CDR2 SYDVKM. Here the CDR3 reads CAVTTSGYEQYF. CDR3 nucleotides: TGTGCTGTTACGACTAGCGGTTACGAGCAGTACTTC.

This rearrangement joins TRBV7-2 to TRBJ2-7, with TRBD1 matching 10 bases. Germline V CDR1 and CDR2: SGHTA, FQGNSA. Trimming removed 5 bases from V and 1 base from J; junction bases left unmatched: 5. The CDR3 covers 15 residues. DNA of the CDR3: TGTGCCAGCAGCCGACCGGGACAGGGGTCCTACGAGCAGTACTTC. Translated: CASSRPGQGSYEQYF.

This clonotype occurred once. The chain employs TRBV10-3 and TRBJ1-1; D perhaps matches TRBD1 (6 bases). The CDR3 has 15 residues. The V gene's germline CDR1 is ENHRY and CDR2 SYGVKD. V was pared by 1 base and J by 6 bases, with 15 bases between. In nucleotides, the CDR3 is TGTGCCATCAGTGAGTGGGGGACGGACAGATCTGAAGCTTTCTTT. Amino acids: CAISEWGTDRSEAFF.

In the case of this clonotype: Likely a read error: the CDR3 ends without its conserved phenylalanine or tryptophan. The limits of the CDR3 on the DNA are not certain, so only TCRdb's listed CDR3 is given. This chain links TRBV18 with TRBJ2-7; the table's TRBD1 call for D was not verified on the DNA. The CDR3 has 14 amino acids, counting both end residues. The germline gives CDR1 KGHSH, CDR2 LQKENI. CDR3 amino acids: CASSPPTGGEPLSD.

This clonotype was observed a few times. The V call is TRBV7-9, the J call TRBJ2-1; 7 positions match TRBD2. CDR1 and CDR2 from the germline V gene are SEHNR and FQNEAQ (reference sequence). The CDR3 is 12 amino acids. The V segment lost 5 bases and the J segment 15 bases; nucleotides outside the gene matches: 10. CDR3 DNA sequence: TGTGCCAGCAGCAACGCTCGGGAGGACCGGTTCTTC. Translating it yields CASSNAREDRFF.

Worth noting for this clonotype: Possible read error: a much larger clone is one base away. The chain recombines TRBV7-2 with TRBJ2-1; 10 nucleotides line up with TRBD1. J gave up 5 bases and V 0 bases, and 1 base lay outside the gene matches. The CDR3 is 15 residues long. Looked up from germline, CDR1 is SGHTA and CDR2 is FQGNSA. CDR3 coding DNA: TGTGCCAGCAGCTTAGCCGGGACAGGGGACAATGAGCAGTTCTTC. Its translation is CASSLAGTGDNEQFF. Combining the CDR3 with reference TRBV7-2 and TRBJ2-1 gives the whole variable domain GAGVSQSPSNKVTEKGKDVELRCDPISGHTALYWYRQSLGQGLEFLIYFQGNSAPDKSGLPSDRFSAERTGGSVSTLTIQRTQQEDSAVYLCASSLAGTGDNEQFFGPGTRLTVL.

In this sample, this clonotype turned up many times. One junction end does not reproduce the germline sequence, and a read error may be involved. The V and J genes are TRBV29-1 and TRBJ2-1; possible D gene TRBD2, 6 bases. In germline, CDR1 is SQVTM, CDR2 ANQGSEA. The CDR3 loop spans 11 amino acids. Written as DNA, the CDR3 is TGCAGCGTTCAAGAGACTAGTCCACAGTTCTTC. It yields the protein CSVQETSPQFF.

The rearrangement joins TRBV6-1 to TRBJ2-7; D is ambiguous. The CDR3 contains 14 residues. Trimming removed 7 bases from V and 4 bases from J, with 17 bases in between. CDR1 is MNHNS, CDR2 SASEGT, per germline. This CDR3 is CASKPGSQNYEQYF. The CDR3 DNA sequence: TGTGCCAGCAAACCGGGCAGCCAGAATTACGAGCAGTACTTC.

This clonotype occurred a few times. The chain uses TRBV28 and TRBJ2-2; D is unresolved. V lost 7 bases and J lost 3, with 9 bases in between. Germline CDR1 is MDHEN and CDR2 is SYDVKM. The CDR3 contains 13 residues. This CDR3 reads CASIGSHTGELFF. The DNA for the CDR3 is TGTGCCAGCATTGGTAGCCACACCGGGGAGCTGTTTTTT.

The J gene is TRBJ2-7, the V gene TRBV11-2; 8 bases agree with TRBD1. This CDR3 is built from 14 residues. In germline, CDR1 is SGHAT, CDR2 FQNNGV. V was pared by 6 bases and J by 1 base, with 5 bases of the junction left unmatched. The CDR3 spells CASRWDRSSYEQYF. DNA for the CDR3: TGTGCCAGCAGATGGGACAGGTCGTCCTACGAGCAGTACTTC.

This clonotype has only a few counts. The rearrangement links TRBV29-1 to TRBJ1-2; tentative D call: TRBD1 (5 bases). Germline CDR1 SQVTM, CDR2 ANQGSEA. The CDR3 consists of 13 residues. V was trimmed by 1 base and J by 2 bases, leaving 8 bases between them. This chain's CDR3 is CSVEVGANYGYTF. The CDR3 nucleotides read TGCAGCGTTGAAGTTGGGGCCAACTATGGCTACACCTTC.